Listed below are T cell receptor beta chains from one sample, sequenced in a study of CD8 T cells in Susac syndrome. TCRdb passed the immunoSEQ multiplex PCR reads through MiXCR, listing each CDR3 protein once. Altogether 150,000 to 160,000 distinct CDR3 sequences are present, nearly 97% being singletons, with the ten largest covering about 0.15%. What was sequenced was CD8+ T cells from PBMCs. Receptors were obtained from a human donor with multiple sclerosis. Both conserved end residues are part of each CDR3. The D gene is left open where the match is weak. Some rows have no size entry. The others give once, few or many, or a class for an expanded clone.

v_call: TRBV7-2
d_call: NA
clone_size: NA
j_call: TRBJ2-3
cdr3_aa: CASSLVGGASTDTQYF
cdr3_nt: TGTGCCAGCAGCTTAGTTGGGGGGGCCAGCACAGATACGCAGTATTTT

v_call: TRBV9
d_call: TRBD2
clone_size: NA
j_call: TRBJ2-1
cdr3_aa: CASRGVLTNDEQFF
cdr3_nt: TGTGCCAGCCGGGGGGTTCTGACGAACGATGAGCAGTTCTTC

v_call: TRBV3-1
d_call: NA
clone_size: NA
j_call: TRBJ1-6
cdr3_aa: CASTRGNNSPLHF
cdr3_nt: TGTGCCAGTACAAGGGGGAACAATTCACCCCTCCACTTT

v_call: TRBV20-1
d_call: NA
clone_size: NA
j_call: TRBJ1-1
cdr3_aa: CSARDRRAGSKTFF
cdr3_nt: TGCAGTGCTAGAGATCGTCGGGCGGGAAGTAAAACTTTCTTT

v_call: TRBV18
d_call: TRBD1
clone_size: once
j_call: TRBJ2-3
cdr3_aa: CASSPRTGDGETDTQYF
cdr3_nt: TGTGCCAGCTCACCACGGACAGGGGATGGCGAGACAGATACGCAGTATTTT

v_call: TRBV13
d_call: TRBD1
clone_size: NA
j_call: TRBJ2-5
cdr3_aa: CASSSRRQGAGETQYF
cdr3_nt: TGTGCCAGCAGCTCAAGGAGACAGGGGGCGGGAGAGACCCAGTACTTC

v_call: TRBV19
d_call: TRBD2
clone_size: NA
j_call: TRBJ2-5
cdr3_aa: CASNGGVGETQYF
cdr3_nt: TGTGCCAGTAACGGGGGGGTCGGGGAGACCCAGTACTTC

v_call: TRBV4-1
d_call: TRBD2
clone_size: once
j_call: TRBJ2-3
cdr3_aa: CASSQRLAGGTDTQYF
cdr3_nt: TGCGCCAGCAGCCAGAGACTAGCGGGGGGCACAGATACGCAGTATTTT

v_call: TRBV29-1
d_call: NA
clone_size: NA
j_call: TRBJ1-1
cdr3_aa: CSARETNTEAFF
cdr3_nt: TGCAGCGCTCGGGAGACGAACACTGAAGCTTTCTTT

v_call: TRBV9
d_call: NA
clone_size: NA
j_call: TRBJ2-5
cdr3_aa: CASSPQGSPQETQYF
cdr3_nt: TGTGCCAGCAGCCCCCAGGGGTCCCCTCAAGAGACCCAGTACTTC

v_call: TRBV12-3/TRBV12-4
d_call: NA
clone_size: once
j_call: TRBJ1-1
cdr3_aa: CASSYKGTEAFF
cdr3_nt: TGTGCCAGCAGTTATAAAGGTACTGAAGCTTTCTTT

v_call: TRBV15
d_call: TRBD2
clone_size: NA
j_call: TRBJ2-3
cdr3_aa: CATSRDQTSGETDTQYF
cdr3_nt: TGTGCCACCAGCAGAGATCAGACTAGCGGGGAGACAGATACGCAGTATTTT

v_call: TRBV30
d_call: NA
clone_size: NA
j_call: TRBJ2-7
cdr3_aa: CAWSPPWVSGASYEQYF
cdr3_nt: TGTGCCTGGAGTCCTCCCTGGGTAAGCGGCGCTTCCTACGAGCAGTACTTC

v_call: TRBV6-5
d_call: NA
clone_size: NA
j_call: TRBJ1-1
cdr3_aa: CASTLILGTGTEAFF
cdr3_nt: TGTGCCAGCACCCTCATCTTGGGTACCGGCACTGAAGCTTTCTTT

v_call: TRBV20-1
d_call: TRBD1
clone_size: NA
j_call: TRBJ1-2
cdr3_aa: CSARDRGTGGSYGYTF
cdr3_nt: TGCAGTGCTAGAGATCGGGGGACAGGGGGCAGCTATGGCTACACCTTC

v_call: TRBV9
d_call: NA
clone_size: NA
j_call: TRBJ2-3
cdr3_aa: CASTSGRSSTDTQYF
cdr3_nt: TGTGCCAGCACCAGCGGGCGATCTAGCACAGATACGCAGTATTTT

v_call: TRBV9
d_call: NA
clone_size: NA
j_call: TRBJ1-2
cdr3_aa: CASSGASNYGYTF
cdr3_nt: TGTGCCAGCAGCGGGGCCTCTAACTATGGCTACACCTTC

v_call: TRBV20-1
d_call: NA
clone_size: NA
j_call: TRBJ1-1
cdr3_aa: CSVVNTEAFF
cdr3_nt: TGCAGTGTTGTAAACACTGAAGCTTTCTTT

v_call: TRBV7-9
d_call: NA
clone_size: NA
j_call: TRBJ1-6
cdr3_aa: CASSLVRSSYNSPLHF
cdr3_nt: TGTGCCAGCAGCTTAGTCCGAAGCTCCTATAATTCACCCCTCCACTTT

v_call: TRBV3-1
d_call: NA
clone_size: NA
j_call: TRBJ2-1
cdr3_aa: CASSPGLNSYNEQFF
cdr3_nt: TGTGCCAGCAGCCCCGGGCTAAACTCCTACAATGAGCAGTTCTTC

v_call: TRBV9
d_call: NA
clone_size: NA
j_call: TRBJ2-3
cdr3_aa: CASSRPTPDTQYF
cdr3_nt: TGTGCCAGCAGCCGTCCGACCCCAGATACGCAGTATTTT

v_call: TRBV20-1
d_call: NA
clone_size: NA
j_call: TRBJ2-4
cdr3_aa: CSARDKGIAKNIQYF
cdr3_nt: TGCAGTGCTAGAGATAAGGGGATAGCCAAAAACATTCAGTACTTC

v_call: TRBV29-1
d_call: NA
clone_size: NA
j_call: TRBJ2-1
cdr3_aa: CSVVYDEQFF
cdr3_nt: TGCAGCGTTGTCTACGATGAGCAGTTCTTC

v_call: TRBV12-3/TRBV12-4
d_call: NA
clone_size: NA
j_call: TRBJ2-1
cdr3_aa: CASSTPGLAYNEQFF
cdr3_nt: TGTGCCAGCAGTACCCCAGGGCTAGCCTACAATGAGCAGTTCTTC

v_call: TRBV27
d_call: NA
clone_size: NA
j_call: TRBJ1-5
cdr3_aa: CASSLLGLGQPQHF
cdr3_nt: TGTGCCAGCAGTTTATTGGGGTTGGGTCAGCCCCAGCATTTT

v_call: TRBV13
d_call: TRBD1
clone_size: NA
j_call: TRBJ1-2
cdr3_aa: CASSFKGQANYGYTF
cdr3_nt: TGTGCCAGCAGCTTTAAGGGACAGGCTAACTATGGCTACACCTTC

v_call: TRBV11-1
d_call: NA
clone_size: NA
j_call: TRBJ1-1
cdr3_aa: CASSLPGSSTEAFF
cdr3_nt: TGTGCCAGCAGCTTGCCAGGGTCGAGCACTGAAGCTTTCTTT

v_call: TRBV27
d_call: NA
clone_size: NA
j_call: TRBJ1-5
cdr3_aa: CASSFRGGNQPQHF
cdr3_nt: TGTGCCAGCAGTTTTAGGGGGGGCAATCAGCCCCAGCATTTT

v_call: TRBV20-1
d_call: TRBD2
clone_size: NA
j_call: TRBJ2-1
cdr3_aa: CSARVPLAGGRGEQFF
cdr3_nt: TGCAGTGCTAGAGTGCCACTAGCGGGGGGGCGAGGGGAGCAGTTCTTC

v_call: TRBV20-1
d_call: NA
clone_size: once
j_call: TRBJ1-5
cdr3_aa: CSAREGGRTDQPQHF
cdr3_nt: TGCAGTGCTAGAGAAGGAGGGAGGACAGATCAGCCCCAGCATTTT

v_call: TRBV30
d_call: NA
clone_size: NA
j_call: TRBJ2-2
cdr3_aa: CAWLQNTGELFF
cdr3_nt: TGTGCCTGGTTACAGAACACCGGGGAGCTGTTTTTT

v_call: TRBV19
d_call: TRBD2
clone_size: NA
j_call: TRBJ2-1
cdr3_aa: CASTFGGGAMNEQFF
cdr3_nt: TGTGCCAGTACCTTTGGCGGGGGGGCGATGAATGAGCAGTTCTTC

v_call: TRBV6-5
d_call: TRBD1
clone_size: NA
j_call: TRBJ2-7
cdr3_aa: CASSPGTGPYEQYF
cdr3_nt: TGTGCCAGCAGTCCCGGGACAGGGCCCTACGAGCAGTACTTC

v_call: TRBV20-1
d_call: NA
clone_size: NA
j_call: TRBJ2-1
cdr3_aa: CSATDSPYNEQFF
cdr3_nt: TGCAGTGCTACGGACAGCCCCTACAATGAGCAGTTCTTC

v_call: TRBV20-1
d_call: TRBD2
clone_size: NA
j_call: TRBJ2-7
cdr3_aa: CSARSLAGGYEQYF
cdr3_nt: TGCAGTGCTCGCTCTTTAGCGGGCGGTTACGAGCAGTACTTC

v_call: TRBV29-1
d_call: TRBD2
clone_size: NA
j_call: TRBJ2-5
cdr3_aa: CSSSGGGRETQYF
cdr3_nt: TGCAGTTCTAGCGGGGGGGGTCGGGAGACCCAGTACTTC

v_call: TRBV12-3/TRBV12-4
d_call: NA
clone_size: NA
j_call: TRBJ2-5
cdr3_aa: CASSSVTRETQYF
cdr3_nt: TGTGCCAGCAGTTCCGTTACCAGAGAGACCCAGTACTTC

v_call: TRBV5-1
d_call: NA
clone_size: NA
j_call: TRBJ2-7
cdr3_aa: CASSFGGTYDEQYF
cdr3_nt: TGCGCCAGCAGCTTTGGCGGGACCTATGACGAGCAGTACTTC

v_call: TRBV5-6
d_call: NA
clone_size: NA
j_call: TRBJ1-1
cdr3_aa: CASSLMRGGTEAFF
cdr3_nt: TGTGCCAGCAGCTTGATGCGGGGTGGTACTGAAGCTTTCTTT

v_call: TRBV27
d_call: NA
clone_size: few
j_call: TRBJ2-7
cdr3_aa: CASSLGSGEQYF
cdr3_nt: TGTGCCAGCAGTTTAGGCTCGGGTGAGCAGTACTTC

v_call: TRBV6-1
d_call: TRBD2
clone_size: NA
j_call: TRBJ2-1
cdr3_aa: CASSERRGVDEQFF
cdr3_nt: TGTGCCAGCAGTGAACGCCGGGGGGTGGATGAGCAGTTCTTC

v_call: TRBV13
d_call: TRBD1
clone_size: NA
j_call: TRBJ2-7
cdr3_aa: CASSFGQGPYEQYF
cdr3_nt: TGTGCCAGCAGCTTCGGACAGGGTCCCTACGAGCAGTACTTC

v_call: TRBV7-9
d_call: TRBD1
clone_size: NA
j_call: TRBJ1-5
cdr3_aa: CASSPGQGATSNQPQHF
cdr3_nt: TGTGCCAGCAGCCCGGGACAGGGGGCAACGAGCAATCAGCCCCAGCATTTT

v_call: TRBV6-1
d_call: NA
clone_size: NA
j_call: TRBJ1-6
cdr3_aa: CATSPGSPLHF
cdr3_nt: TGTGCCACCTCGCCTGGTTCACCCCTCCACTTT

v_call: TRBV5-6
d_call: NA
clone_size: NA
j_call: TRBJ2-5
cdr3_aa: CASSPHGRSPRETQYF
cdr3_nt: TGTGCCAGCAGCCCTCACGGCCGCAGCCCTCGGGAGACCCAGTACTTC

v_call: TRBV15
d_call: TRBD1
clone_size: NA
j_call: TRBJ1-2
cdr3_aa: CATSGPGQQNYGYTF
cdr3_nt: TGTGCCACCAGCGGCCCGGGACAGCAGAACTATGGCTACACCTTC

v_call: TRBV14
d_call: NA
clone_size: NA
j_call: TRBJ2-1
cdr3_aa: CASSQEHIRGEQFF
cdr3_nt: TGTGCCAGCAGCCAAGAGCATATACGGGGAGAGCAGTTCTTC

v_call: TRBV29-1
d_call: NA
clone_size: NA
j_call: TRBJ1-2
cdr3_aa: CSATGGEPNYGYTF
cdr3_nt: TGCAGCGCAACTGGCGGGGAGCCTAACTATGGCTACACCTTC

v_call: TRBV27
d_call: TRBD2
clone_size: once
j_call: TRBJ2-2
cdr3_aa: CASSFLAGVGTGELFF
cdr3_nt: TGTGCCAGCAGTTTCCTAGCGGGGGTCGGCACCGGGGAGCTGTTTTTT

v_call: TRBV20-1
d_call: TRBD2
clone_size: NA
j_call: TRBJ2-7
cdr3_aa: CSAREGTSGFYEQYF
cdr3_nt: TGCAGTGCTAGAGAGGGGACTAGCGGGTTCTACGAGCAGTACTTC

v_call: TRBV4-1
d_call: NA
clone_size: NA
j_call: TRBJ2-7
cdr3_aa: CASSQDRFPYEQYF
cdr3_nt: TGCGCCAGCAGCCAAGACAGGTTTCCCTACGAGCAGTACTTC

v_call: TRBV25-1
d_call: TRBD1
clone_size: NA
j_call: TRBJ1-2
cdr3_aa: CASRGTAANYGYTF
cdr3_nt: TGTGCCAGCAGGGGGACAGCAGCTAACTATGGCTACACCTTC

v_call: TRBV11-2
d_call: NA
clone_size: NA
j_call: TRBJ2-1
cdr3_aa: CASSLGDRYNEQFF
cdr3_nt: TGTGCCAGCAGCTTAGGGGACCGTTACAATGAGCAGTTCTTC

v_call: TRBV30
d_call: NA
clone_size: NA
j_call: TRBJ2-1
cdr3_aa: CAWNPVTDEQFF
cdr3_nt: TGTGCCTGGAACCCAGTAACGGATGAGCAGTTCTTC

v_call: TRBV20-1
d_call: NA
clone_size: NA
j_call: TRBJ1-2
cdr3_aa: CSAILGGSEGYTF
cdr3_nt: TGCAGTGCTATCCTCGGGGGGTCCGAGGGCTACACCTTC

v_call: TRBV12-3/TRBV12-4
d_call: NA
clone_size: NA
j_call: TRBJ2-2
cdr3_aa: CASSTGQTTGELFF
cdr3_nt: TGTGCCAGTAGCACGGGACAAACTACCGGGGAGCTGTTTTTT

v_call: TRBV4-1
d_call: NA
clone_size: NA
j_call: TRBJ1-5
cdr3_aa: CASSHAVLQPQHF
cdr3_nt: TGCGCCAGCAGCCATGCCGTGCTTCAGCCCCAGCATTTT